A selection of T cell receptor beta chains follows, all from one sample in a study of graft-versus-host responses after intestinal transplantation. Sequencing was performed with immunoSEQ multiplex PCR; in TCRdb, only in-frame clones are kept and a portion is missing. The sample includes about 90,000 clones, approximately 90% of them seen just once. These receptors are not linked to any known antigen. Sequenced material: unstimulated CD4+ T cells sorted from spleen or lymph node cells, taken before transplant. The receptors derive from a human donor who was the organ donor for an intestinal transplant. Each CDR3 is given with its conserved first and last residue. D genes are given only for firm matches. Rows may omit the clone size; those that give it use once, few, many or a size class.

D	J	size	V	DNA	CDR3
-	TRBJ1-6	-	TRBV5-1	TGCGCCAGCAGCGCCCCACCGGCACCCCTCCACTTT	CASSAPPAPLHF
-	TRBJ1-1	-	TRBV5-1	TGCGCCAGCAGCTTCTCCCTGCCGGGTGAAGCTTTCTTT	CASSFSLPGEAFF
TRBD1	TRBJ2-6	-	TRBV15	TGTGCCACCAGCAGACCGGGACAGGGATCCGGGGCCAACGTCCTGACTTTC	CATSRPGQGSGANVLTF
-	TRBJ2-5	-	TRBV18	TGTGCCAGCTCGAAGAGGGACTTAGAGACCCAGTACTTC	CASSKRDLETQYF
TRBD2	TRBJ2-3	-	TRBV20-1	TGCAGTGCTAGCCCCCTAGCGGGAGGGTATTTT	CSASPLAGGYF
TRBD2	TRBJ2-1	-	TRBV6-5	TGTGCCAGCGCACAGGGACTAGCGGGAAACAATGAGCAGTTCTTC	CASAQGLAGNNEQFF
TRBD2	TRBJ2-1	-	TRBV5-1	TGCGCCAGCAGCTTCGGGGCGGGGGGTAGTGAGCAGTTCTTC	CASSFGAGGSEQFF
TRBD2	TRBJ2-5	once	TRBV7-3	TGTGCCAGCAGCCCGCAGACTAGCGGTGAGACCCAGTACTTC	CASSPQTSGETQYF
-	TRBJ2-1	-	TRBV27	TGTGCCAGCAGTTTCGGCGAGGTACCCTACAATGAGCAGTTCTTC	CASSFGEVPYNEQFF
TRBD2	TRBJ2-3	-	TRBV4-1	TGCGCCAGCAGCCGACTCCGGGGACTAGCGGCAGATACGCAGTATTTT	CASSRLRGLAADTQYF
-	TRBJ1-4	-	TRBV5-5	TGTGCCAGCAGCCGACAAGCCAATACTAATGAAAAACTGTTTTTT	CASSRQANTNEKLFF
-	TRBJ2-2	-	TRBV6-5	TGTGCCAGCAGGCCAAACACCGCCGATTCCGGGGAGCTGTTTTTT	CASRPNTADSGELFF
-	TRBJ1-4	-	TRBV7-9	TGTGCCAGCGGGCAGGGGCAGGGTGAAAAACTGTTTTTT	CASGQGQGEKLFF
TRBD1	TRBJ2-5	-	TRBV20-1	TGCAGTGCTTACAGGGGCGAGACCCAGTACTTC	CSAYRGETQYF
-	TRBJ2-2	-	TRBV4-3	TGCGCCAGCAGCCGTAGGGGCACCGGGGAGCTGTTTTTT	CASSRRGTGELFF
-	TRBJ1-2	-	TRBV27	TGTGCCAGCAGTTCCCTAGATGGTCTGGCGGGCTACACCTTC	CASSSLDGLAGYTF
TRBD2	TRBJ2-3	-	TRBV7-3	TGTGCCAGCAGTACCGCGGGGGGGGGATTAGTTACGCAGTATTTT	CASSTAGGGLVTQYF
-	TRBJ1-3	-	TRBV30	TGTGCCTGGCGTCATCAGGGGTCCGGAAACACCATATATTTT	CAWRHQGSGNTIYF
-	TRBJ1-2	once	TRBV28	TGTGCCAGCAGTCCCACAGGGCACGCATATGGCTACACCTTC	CASSPTGHAYGYTF
-	TRBJ2-7	-	TRBV9	TGTGCCAGCAGCGGGGGGGGCCACGAGCAGTACTTC	CASSGGGHEQYF
TRBD1	TRBJ2-5	-	TRBV19	TGTGCCAGTGCCAGGGGGGAGACCCAGTACTTC	CASARGETQYF
TRBD2	TRBJ2-3	-	TRBV9	TGTGCCAGCAGCGTTTCTAGCGGTAGCACAGATACGCAGTATTTT	CASSVSSGSTDTQYF
TRBD1	TRBJ1-4	-	TRBV6-1	TGTGCCAGCACCGCTCTCCCAGGACAGGGCTTAAAACTGTTTTTT	CASTALPGQGLKLFF
TRBD1	TRBJ1-1	few	TRBV5-1	TGCGCCAGCAGCTGGACAGGGGGCAAGTCCCCGAACACTGAAGCTTTCTTT	CASSWTGGKSPNTEAFF
TRBD1	TRBJ1-2	-	TRBV19	TGTGCCAGTAGTCCCGTTGGGACAGGAGCTAACTATGGCTACACCTTC	CASSPVGTGANYGYTF
TRBD1	TRBJ2-7	once	TRBV5-1	TGCGCCAGCAGCCTGAACCGAGGACAGGAAGCATACTTC	CASSLNRGQEAYF
-	TRBJ1-1	-	TRBV6-5	TGTGCCAGCAGTCCAGGGTATTGGATGAACACTGAAGCTTTCTTT	CASSPGYWMNTEAFF
-	TRBJ2-7	-	TRBV29-1	TGCAGCGTTGGGGGGCAGATAGAGCAGTACTTC	CSVGGQIEQYF
TRBD1	TRBJ1-3	-	TRBV6-1	TGTGCCAGCAGTGCTTGGGGGACAGGACGAAACACCATATATTTT	CASSAWGTGRNTIYF
-	TRBJ2-5	-	TRBV6-6	TGTGCCAGCAGTTATGACTCCGACGCCCAAGAGACCCAGTACTTC	CASSYDSDAQETQYF
TRBD1	TRBJ1-2	-	TRBV27	TGTGCCAGCAGGCGGACAGGGGGGGATGGCTACACCTTC	CASRRTGGDGYTF
TRBD1	TRBJ2-7	few	TRBV29-1	TGCAGCGTTGCCAGGGGGCGCTACGAGCAGTACTTC	CSVARGRYEQYF
-	TRBJ1-3	-	TRBV7-9	TGTGCCAGCAGCCGGACTGAAGCATCTGGAAACACCATATATTTT	CASSRTEASGNTIYF
-	TRBJ1-2	-	TRBV5-4	TGTGCCAGCAGCTGGGGAGGGGGGCCAGGCTACACCTTC	CASSWGGGPGYTF
TRBD1	TRBJ1-4	-	TRBV2	TGTGCCAGCAGTGAGGACAGGGGGCCTGAAAAACTGTTTTTT	CASSEDRGPEKLFF
TRBD1	TRBJ2-1	-	TRBV27	TGTGCCAGCAGATCCCAGGGGGTCTCCTACAATGAGCAGTTCTTC	CASRSQGVSYNEQFF
TRBD2	TRBJ2-7	-	TRBV29-1	TGCAGCGCAGGGGGGCTAGCGGGAGGGGGGCTCTCCTACGAGCAGTACTTC	CSAGGLAGGGLSYEQYF
-	TRBJ1-5	-	TRBV19	TGTGCCAGTAGTATAGGGAGCTACCGCGCCCTAAGCAATCAGCCCCAGCATTTT	CASSIGSYRALSNQPQHF
-	TRBJ1-1	-	TRBV6-5	TGTGCAGCGGGGGGGCAGGTGAACACTGAAGCTTTCTTT	CAAGGQVNTEAFF
TRBD2	TRBJ2-7	-	TRBV18	TGTGCCAGCTCACAGGGGACTAGGAGCGAGCAGTACTTC	CASSQGTRSEQYF
-	TRBJ2-3	-	TRBV11-1	TGTGCCAGCAGCGATCGGTTAGGCTCGGGAGATACGCAGTATTTT	CASSDRLGSGDTQYF
-	TRBJ2-1	-	TRBV5-1	TGCGCCAGCAGCTTTGCGGGGTCAAGGAATGAGCAGTTCTTC	CASSFAGSRNEQFF
-	TRBJ2-2	-	TRBV7-3	TGTGCCAGCAGTCTTGCCCCGGGACATAACACCGGGGAGCTGTTTTTT	CASSLAPGHNTGELFF
-	TRBJ1-2	-	TRBV7-9	TGTGCCAGCAGCTTAGCGCTCAGTAACTATGGCTACACCTTC	CASSLALSNYGYTF
TRBD1	TRBJ1-4	-	TRBV7-9	TGTGCCAGCAGCTACGCAACCCGAAGAGACAGGGACAATGAAAAACTGTTTTTT	CASSYATRRDRDNEKLFF
-	TRBJ2-1	-	TRBV7-2	TGTGCCAGCAGCGCGGGGACTGTGTCCTACAATGAGCAGTTCTTC	CASSAGTVSYNEQFF
-	TRBJ1-2	-	TRBV11-1	TGTGCCAGCAGCTCCTCAGGGGTCGGCTACACCTTC	CASSSSGVGYTF
-	TRBJ2-1	-	TRBV20-1	TGCAGTGCTACGGACTGGCCCGTGCAGTTCTTC	CSATDWPVQFF
-	TRBJ1-6	-	TRBV6-5	TGTGCCAGCAGGCCCGACAGGTTCTCACCCCCCCACTTT	CASRPDRFSPPHF
TRBD1	TRBJ2-7	-	TRBV10-3	TGTGCCATCAGTCAACAGGGGTCGGCGAACGAGCAGTACTTC	CAISQQGSANEQYF
-	TRBJ2-2	-	TRBV7-8	TGTGCCAGCAGCCCACGGGTGGGGGGGCGAGTCGGGGAGCTGTTTTTT	CASSPRVGGRVGELFF
-	TRBJ1-5	-	TRBV9	TGTGCCAGCAGCTCACAGGGTAGCAATCAGCCCCAGCATTTT	CASSSQGSNQPQHF
-	TRBJ1-3	-	TRBV2	TGTGCCAGCAGTCCTAATAAGGACAGTATCTCTGGAAACACCATATATTTT	CASSPNKDSISGNTIYF
TRBD1	TRBJ2-7	-	TRBV28	TGTGCCAGCAGTTTGGGACAGGGCCCCTACGAGCAGTACTTC	CASSLGQGPYEQYF
-	TRBJ2-5	-	TRBV5-1	TGCGCCAGCAGCTTGGGGGGGACTGAGGAGACCCAGTACTTC	CASSLGGTEETQYF
TRBD1	TRBJ1-1	few	TRBV5-4	TGTGCCAGCAGCCGGACAGGGCGGACTGAAGCTTTCTTT	CASSRTGRTEAFF